These 13 T cell receptor beta chains share one sample of origin, sequenced in a study of blood T cells in healthy people across ages. Primed by a sample-barcoded 5' primer and a J-beta primer mix, a second PCR proceeded for roughly 6 to 12 cycles. TCRdb re-called the 5' RACE reads with MiXCR, one entry per CDR3 protein. Of some 320,000 distinct CDR3 sequences in the sample, roughly 26% were seen once. Sample: blood. The source of these receptors is an older woman in good health.

This clonotype was observed a handful of times. The rearrangement joins TRBV7-9 to TRBJ1-4; D gene unclear. Trimming left V 1 base short and J 4 bases short, with 10 bases between. This CDR3 is 15 amino acids long. The germline V gene encodes CDR1 SEHNR and CDR2 FQNEAQ (reference sequence). CDR3 sequence: CASSLERAVNEKLFF. In DNA, the CDR3 is TGTGCCAGCAGCTTAGAAAGGGCGGTTAATGAAAAACTGTTTTTT.

This chain links TRBV20-1 with TRBJ2-6, with D possibly matching TRBD1 (6 bases). CDR1 and CDR2 from the germline V gene are DFQATT and SNEGSKA (reference sequence). The V end was cut by 2 bases, the J end by 4 bases, with 15 bases between. This CDR3 is built from 16 residues. The CDR3 DNA follows: TGCAGTGCTAGATATCCTACAGGGTCAGGGGCCAACGTCCTGACTTTC. Residues: CSARYPTGSGANVLTF.

This clonotype was seen many times. The V call is TRBV7-9, the J call TRBJ2-5, with 8 bases identical to TRBD1. Germline CDR1 is SEHNR and CDR2 is FQNEAQ (reference sequence). The V segment lost 8 bases and the J segment 3 bases; nucleotides outside the gene matches: 2. The CDR3 is 12 amino acids. The CDR3 is CASSQGEETQYF. The CDR3 DNA reads as TGTGCCAGCTCACAGGGGGAAGAGACCCAGTACTTC.

This clonotype has at least ten counts. An end of the junction does not agree with germline; a read error may underlie this. V gene TRBV18 combines with J gene TRBJ2-5, with D hard to call. Germline assignment: CDR1 KGHSH and CDR2 LQKENI. The CDR3 is 12 residues long. The CDR3 DNA is TGCGCCAGCAGTCCTCCCGGGGAGACCCAGTACTTC. Amino acids: CASSPPGETQYF.

This chain uses TRBV9 with TRBJ2-5; D gene unclear. The CDR3 spans 17 residues. The V gene lost 3 bases and the J gene lost 2 bases, with 20 bases spanning the gap. Germline CDR1 is SGDLS and CDR2 is YYNGEE. CDR3 loop: CASSAKWTVGMQETQYF. The CDR3 DNA sequence: TGTGCCAGCAGCGCGAAATGGACGGTGGGTATGCAAGAGACCCAGTACTTC.

V is TRBV20-1 and J is TRBJ2-1; the match to TRBD2 covers 12 bases. The V gene's germline CDR1 is DFQATT and CDR2 SNEGSKA (reference sequence). The V and J ends lost 2 bases and 6 bases, in that order; junction bases with no gene match: 5. The CDR3 loop spans 15 amino acids. CDR3 nucleotide sequence: TGCAGTGCTAGACATCTAGCGGGAGGGCCCAATGAGCAGTTCTTC. As protein: CSARHLAGGPNEQFF.

This clonotype was detected many times. This chain connects TRBV28 to TRBJ2-7, with 7 bases fitting TRBD2. The CDR3 loop spans 15 amino acids. V lost 3 bases to trimming and J lost 2 bases; unmatched junction nucleotides: 7. CDR1 MDHEN and CDR2 SYDVKM come from the germline V gene. The CDR3 bases are TGTGCCAGCAGTTTTGGCGGGAGCGAAGCCTACGAGCAGTACTTC. This codes for CASSFGGSEAYEQYF.

The chain combines TRBV7-9 with TRBJ2-7; no firm D call. Trimming stripped 4 bases from V and 6 bases from J, with 7 bases between. Germline lookup yields CDR1 SEHNR and CDR2 FQNEAQ (reference sequence). CDR3 length: 11 amino acids. The CDR3 is CASSSQFEQYF. The CDR3 DNA follows: TGTGCCAGCAGCTCCCAGTTCGAGCAGTACTTC.

The chain uses TRBV27 and TRBJ1-1; no definite D call. Germline assignment: CDR1 MNHEY and CDR2 SMNVEV (reference sequence). V gave up 5 bases and J gave up 1 base, with 8 bases separating them. The CDR3 consists of 13 residues. The CDR3 protein is CASSTRQNTEAFF. The CDR3 nucleotides are TGTGCCAGCAGTACCCGGCAGAACACTGAAGCTTTCTTT.

The chain couples TRBV14 to TRBJ2-3; D may be TRBD2 (5 bases). The V end was cut by 4 bases, the J end by 3 bases, with 11 bases between. Germline CDR1 SGHDN, CDR2 FVKESK. This CDR3 region has 14 residues. The CDR3 nucleotides are TGTGCCAGCAGCCTCGGGATGCTTACAGATACGCAGTATTTT. Encoded protein: CASSLGMLTDTQYF.

This clonotype came up many times. The chain links TRBV4-1 to TRBJ1-2, with D possibly matching TRBD1 (5 bases). Looked up from germline, CDR1 is MGHRA and CDR2 is YSYEKL. Trimming pared 1 base from V and 3 bases from J, leaving 9 bases between. This CDR3 comprises 14 residues. The CDR3 loop reads CASSQVQVDYGYTF. CDR3 bases: TGCGCCAGCAGCCAAGTACAGGTAGACTATGGCTACACCTTC.

J is TRBJ2-3 and V is TRBV15; 7 nucleotides match TRBD2. Germline assignment: CDR1 LNHNV and CDR2 YYDKDF (reference sequence). After removal of 0 bases from V and 0 bases from J, the junction contained 6 bases not matched to a gene. The CDR3 length is 17 residues. The CDR3 DNA sequence: TGTGCCACCAGCAGAGATTATCGGCGGGAGAGCACAGATACGCAGTATTTT. The encoded protein is CATSRDYRRESTDTQYF.

The chain has TRBV12-3 or TRBV12-4 and TRBJ1-4; D call uncertain. The CDR3 sequence is 13 residues long. V was pared by 7 bases and J by 3 bases, with 9 bases between. The CDR3 reads CASKGRANEKLFF. The DNA for the CDR3 is TGTGCCAGCAAGGGTAGGGCTAATGAAAAACTGTTTTTT.